The clone carrying this T cell receptor (beta chain) was detected only a few times. Antigen specificity is unknown. The data were taken from a study of blood T cells in healthy people across ages. Staff drew 9 to 10 milliliters of peripheral blood from each donor. General study points: Older individuals had lower TCR beta diversity per million T cells (the decline was roughly linear).

Alongside a J-beta primer mix, a sample-barcoded 5' primer served in a second PCR lasting 7 to 11 cycles. TCRdb re-analysed the 5' RACE reads in MiXCR, keeping a single row per CDR3 protein. The sample holds 1.6 million or so distinct CDR3 sequences, 30% to 40% seen once. V lost 8 bases and J lost 1; bases outside the gene matches: 13. The germline gives CDR1 DFQATT, CDR2 SNEGSKA (reference sequence). The length of the CDR3 is 16 residues. Sequencing was performed on blood. The chain combines TRBV20-1 with TRBJ2-5; TRBD2 matches 10 bases. The source is a woman aged 25 to 39 in good health. CDR3 nucleotides: TGCAGTCTTGTTTTAGCGGGGGGCTTTAGCCAAGAGACCCAGTACTTC. It is translated as CSLVLAGGFSQETQYF.